The clone carrying this TCR beta chain was recorded at least ten times. Germline values: CDR1 MGHRA, CDR2 YSYEKL. This CDR3 region has 13 residues. Trimming shortened V by 2 bases and J by 3 bases, and 4 bases separated the two germline ends. This entry belongs to a study of response to subunit inactivated influenza vaccine. MiXCR, run by TCRdb on the RT-PCR reads, gives a single entry per CDR3 protein. This table has fewer than 600,000 distinct CDR3 sequences, around 7.7% appearing once. The clonotype was recovered from a man aged 45 to 75 who received an inactivated influenza vaccine. This rearrangement joins TRBV4-1 to TRBJ2-2; D ambiguous. This specimen consisted of PBMCs from blood, obtained around 25 months after vaccination. CDR3 amino acids: CASSQRDTGELFF. CDR3 coding DNA: TGCGCCAGCAGCCAACGGGACACCGGGGAGCTGTTTTTT.